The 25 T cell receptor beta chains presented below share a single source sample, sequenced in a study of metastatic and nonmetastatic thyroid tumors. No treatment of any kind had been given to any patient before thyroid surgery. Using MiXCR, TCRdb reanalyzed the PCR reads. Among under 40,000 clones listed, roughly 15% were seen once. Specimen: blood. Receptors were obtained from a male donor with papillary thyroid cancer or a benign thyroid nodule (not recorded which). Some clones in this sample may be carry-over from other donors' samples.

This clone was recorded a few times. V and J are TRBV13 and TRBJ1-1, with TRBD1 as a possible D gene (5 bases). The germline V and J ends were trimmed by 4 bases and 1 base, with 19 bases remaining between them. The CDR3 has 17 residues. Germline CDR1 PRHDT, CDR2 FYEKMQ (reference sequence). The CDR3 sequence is CASSSRSDQGGNTEAFF. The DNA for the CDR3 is TGTGCCAGCAGCTCACGATCCGATCAGGGAGGGAACACTGAAGCTTTCTTT.

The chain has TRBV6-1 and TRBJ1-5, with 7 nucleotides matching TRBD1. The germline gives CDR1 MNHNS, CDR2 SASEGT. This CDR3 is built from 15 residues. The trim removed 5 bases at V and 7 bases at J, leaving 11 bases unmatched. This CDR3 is CASSPLTGAWQPQHF. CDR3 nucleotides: TGTGCCAGCAGTCCACTAACAGGGGCTTGGCAGCCCCAGCATTTT.

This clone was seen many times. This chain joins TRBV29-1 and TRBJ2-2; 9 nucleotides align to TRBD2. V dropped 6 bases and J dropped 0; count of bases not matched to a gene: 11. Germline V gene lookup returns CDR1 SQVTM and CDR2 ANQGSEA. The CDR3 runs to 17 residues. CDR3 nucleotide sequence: TGCAGCGTCCGACTAGCGGAGATTTACGCGAACACCGGGGAGCTGTTTTTT. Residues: CSVRLAEIYANTGELFF.

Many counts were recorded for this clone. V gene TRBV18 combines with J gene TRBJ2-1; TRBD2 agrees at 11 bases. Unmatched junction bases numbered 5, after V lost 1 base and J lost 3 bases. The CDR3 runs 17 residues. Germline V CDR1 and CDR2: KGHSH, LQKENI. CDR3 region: CASSPLLAGGDYNEQFF. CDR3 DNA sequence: TGTGCCAGCTCACCACTCCTAGCGGGGGGAGACTACAATGAGCAGTTCTTC.

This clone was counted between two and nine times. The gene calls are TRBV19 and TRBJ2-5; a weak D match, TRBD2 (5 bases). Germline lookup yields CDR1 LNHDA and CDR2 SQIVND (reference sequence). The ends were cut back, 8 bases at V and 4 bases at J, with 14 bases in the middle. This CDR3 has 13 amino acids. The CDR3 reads CASSGLIGETQYF. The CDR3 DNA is TGTGCCAGTTCGGGGTTGATTGGAGAGACCCAGTACTTC.

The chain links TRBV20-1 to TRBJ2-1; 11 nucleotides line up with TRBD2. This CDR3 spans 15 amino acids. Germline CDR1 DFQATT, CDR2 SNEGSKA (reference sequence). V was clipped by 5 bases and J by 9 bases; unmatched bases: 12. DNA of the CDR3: TGCAGTGCTTACGATCCGCTAGCGGGAGGAGGTGAGCAGTTCTTC. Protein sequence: CSAYDPLAGGGEQFF.

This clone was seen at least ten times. CDR3 loop: CASSESGGGTDTQYF. As DNA, the CDR3 is TGTGCCAGCAGTGAAAGTGGGGGAGGGACAGATACGCAGTATTTT. The V gene is TRBV6-4, the J gene TRBJ2-3, with 7 bases lining up with TRBD2. J was trimmed by 3 bases and V by 3 bases; bases with no gene match: 6. The CDR3 is 15 residues long. Looked up from germline, CDR1 is MRHNA and CDR2 is SNTAGT.

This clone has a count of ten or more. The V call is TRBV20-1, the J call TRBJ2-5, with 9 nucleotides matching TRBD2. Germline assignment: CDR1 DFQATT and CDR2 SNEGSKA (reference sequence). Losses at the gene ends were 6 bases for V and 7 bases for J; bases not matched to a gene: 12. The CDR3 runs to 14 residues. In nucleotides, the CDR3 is TGCAGTGCGAGCACTAGCGGGTCTGGCGGGACCCAGTACTTC. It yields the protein CSASTSGSGGTQYF.

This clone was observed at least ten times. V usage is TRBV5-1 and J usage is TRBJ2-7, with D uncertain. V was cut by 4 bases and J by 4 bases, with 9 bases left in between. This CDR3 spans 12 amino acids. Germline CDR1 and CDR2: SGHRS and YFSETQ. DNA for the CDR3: TGCGCCAGCAGCGCTTCTGGGTACGAGCAGTACTTC. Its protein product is CASSASGYEQYF.

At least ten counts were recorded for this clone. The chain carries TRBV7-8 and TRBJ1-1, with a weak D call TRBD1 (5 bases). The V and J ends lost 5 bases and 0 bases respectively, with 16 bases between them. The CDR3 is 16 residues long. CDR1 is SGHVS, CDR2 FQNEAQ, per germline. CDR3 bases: TGTGCCAGCAGCAACGGGGCAGGGAACTTGAACACTGAAGCTTTCTTT. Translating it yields CASSNGAGNLNTEAFF.

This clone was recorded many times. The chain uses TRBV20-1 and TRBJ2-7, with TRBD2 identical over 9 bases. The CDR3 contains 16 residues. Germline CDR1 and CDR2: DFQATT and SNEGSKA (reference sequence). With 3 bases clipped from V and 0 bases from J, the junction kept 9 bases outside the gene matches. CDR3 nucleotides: TGCAGTGCTAGCCAAGGAACTAGCGGGCTCTCCTACGAGCAGTACTTC. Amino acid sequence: CSASQGTSGLSYEQYF.

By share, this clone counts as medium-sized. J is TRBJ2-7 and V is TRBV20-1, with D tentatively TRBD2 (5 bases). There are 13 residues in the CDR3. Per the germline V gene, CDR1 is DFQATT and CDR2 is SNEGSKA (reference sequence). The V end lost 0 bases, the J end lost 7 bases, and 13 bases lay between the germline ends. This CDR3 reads CSAREATSNEQYF. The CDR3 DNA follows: TGCAGTGCTAGAGAAGCAACTAGTAATGAGCAGTACTTC.

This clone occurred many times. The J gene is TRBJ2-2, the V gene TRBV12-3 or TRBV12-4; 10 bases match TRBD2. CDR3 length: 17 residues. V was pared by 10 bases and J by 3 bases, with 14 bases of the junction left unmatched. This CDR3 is CATKVEGLAPYTGELFF. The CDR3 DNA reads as TGTGCCACAAAAGTAGAGGGACTAGCGCCATACACCGGGGAGCTGTTTTTT.

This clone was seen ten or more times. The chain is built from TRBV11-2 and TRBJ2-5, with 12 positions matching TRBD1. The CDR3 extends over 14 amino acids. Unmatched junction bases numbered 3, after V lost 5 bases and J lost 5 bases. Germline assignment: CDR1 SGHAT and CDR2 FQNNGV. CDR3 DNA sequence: TGTGCCAGCAGCAGGGACAGGGGGCTGGAGACCCAGTACTTC. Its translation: CASSRDRGLETQYF.

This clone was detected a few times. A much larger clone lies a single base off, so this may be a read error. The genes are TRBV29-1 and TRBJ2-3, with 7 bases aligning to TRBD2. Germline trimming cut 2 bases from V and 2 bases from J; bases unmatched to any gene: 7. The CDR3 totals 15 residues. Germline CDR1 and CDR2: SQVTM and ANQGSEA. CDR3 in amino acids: CSVEWRGSPTDTQYF. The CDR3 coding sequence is TGCAGCGTTGAATGGCGGGGGTCCCCCACAGATACGCAGTATTTT.

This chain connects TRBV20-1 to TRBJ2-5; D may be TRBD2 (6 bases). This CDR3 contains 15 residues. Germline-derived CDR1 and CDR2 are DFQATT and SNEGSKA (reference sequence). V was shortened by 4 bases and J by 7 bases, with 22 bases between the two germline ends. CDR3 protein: CSATRFVSEGGTQYF. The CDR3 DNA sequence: TGCAGTGCTACACGGTTCGTTAGTGAGGGAGGGACCCAGTACTTC.

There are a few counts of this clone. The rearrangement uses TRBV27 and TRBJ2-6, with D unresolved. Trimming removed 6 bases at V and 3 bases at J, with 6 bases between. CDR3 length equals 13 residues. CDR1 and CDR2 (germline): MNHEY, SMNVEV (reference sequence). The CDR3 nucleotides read TGTGCCAGCAGACCCCGTGGGGCCAACGTCCTGACTTTC. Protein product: CASRPRGANVLTF.

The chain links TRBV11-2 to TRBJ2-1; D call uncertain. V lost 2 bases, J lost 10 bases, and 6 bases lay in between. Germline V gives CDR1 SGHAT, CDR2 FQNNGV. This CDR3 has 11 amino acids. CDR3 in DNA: TGTGCCAGCAGCTTATGTCACGAGCAGTTCTTC. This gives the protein CASSLCHEQFF.

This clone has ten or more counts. The CDR3 loop is CASGPSRAPAEQYF. DNA for the CDR3: TGTGCCAGTGGGCCCTCGAGGGCCCCAGCCGAGCAGTACTTC. This chain connects TRBV19 to TRBJ2-7; tentatively, D is TRBD2 (5 bases). Trimming cost V 8 bases and J 6 bases, with 20 bases left between them. The CDR3 length is 14 residues. Germline CDR1 is LNHDA and CDR2 is SQIVND (reference sequence).

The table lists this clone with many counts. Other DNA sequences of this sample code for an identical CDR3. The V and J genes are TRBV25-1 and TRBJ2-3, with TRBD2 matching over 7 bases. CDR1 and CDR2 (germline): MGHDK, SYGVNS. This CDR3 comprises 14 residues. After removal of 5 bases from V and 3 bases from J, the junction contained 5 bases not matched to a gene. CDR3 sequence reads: CASSKRGSTDTQYF. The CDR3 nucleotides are TGTGCCAGCAGTAAGCGGGGTAGTACAGATACGCAGTATTTT. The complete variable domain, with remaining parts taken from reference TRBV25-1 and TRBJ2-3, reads EADIYQTPRYLVIGTGKKITLECSQTMGHDKMYWYQQDPGMELHLIHYSYGVNSTEKGDLSSESTVSRIRTEHFPLTLESARPSHTSQYLCASSKRGSTDTQYFGPGTRLTVL.

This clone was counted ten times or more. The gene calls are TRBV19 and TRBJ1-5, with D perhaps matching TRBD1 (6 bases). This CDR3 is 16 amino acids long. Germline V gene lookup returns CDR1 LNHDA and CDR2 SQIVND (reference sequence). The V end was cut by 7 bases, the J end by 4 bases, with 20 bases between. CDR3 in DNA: TGTGCCAGTACGACCTTTGGGGGGGGGCGGAATCAGCCCCAGCATTTT. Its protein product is CASTTFGGGRNQPQHF.

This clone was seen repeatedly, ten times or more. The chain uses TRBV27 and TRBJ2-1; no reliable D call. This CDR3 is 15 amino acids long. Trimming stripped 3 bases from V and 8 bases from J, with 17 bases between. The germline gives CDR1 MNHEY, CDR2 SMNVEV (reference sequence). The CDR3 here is CASSFFVGPQHEQFF. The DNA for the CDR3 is TGTGCCAGCAGTTTTTTCGTCGGTCCCCAACATGAGCAGTTCTTC.

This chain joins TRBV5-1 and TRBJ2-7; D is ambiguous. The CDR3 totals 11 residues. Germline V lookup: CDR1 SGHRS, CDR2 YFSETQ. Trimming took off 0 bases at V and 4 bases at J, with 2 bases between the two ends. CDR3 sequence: CASSLGYEQYF. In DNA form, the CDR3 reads TGCGCCAGCAGCTTGGGGTACGAGCAGTACTTC.

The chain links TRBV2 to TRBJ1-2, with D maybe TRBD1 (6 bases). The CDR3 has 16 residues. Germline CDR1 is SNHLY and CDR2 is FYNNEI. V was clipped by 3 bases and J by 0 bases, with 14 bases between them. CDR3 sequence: CASSDPDSFSNYGYTF. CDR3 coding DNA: TGTGCCAGCAGTGATCCGGACAGTTTCTCTAACTATGGCTACACCTTC.

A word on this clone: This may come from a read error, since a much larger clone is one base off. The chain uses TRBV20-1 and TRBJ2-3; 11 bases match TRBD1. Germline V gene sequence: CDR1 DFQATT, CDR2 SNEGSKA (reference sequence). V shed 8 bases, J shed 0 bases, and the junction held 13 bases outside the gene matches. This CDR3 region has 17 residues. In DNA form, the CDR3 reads TGCAGTTCTCCCACGGGACAGGGGGTATATAGCACAGATACGCAGTATTTT. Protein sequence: CSSPTGQGVYSTDTQYF.